What follows describes a single T cell receptor beta chain. Trimming pared 8 bases from V and 4 bases from J, leaving 23 bases between. The CDR3 sequence is 15 residues long. Looked up from germline, CDR1 is GTSNPN and CDR2 is SVGIG (reference sequence). Method: immunoSEQ multiplex PCR; TCRdb's copy keeps in-frame clones and lacks some. The sample has about 90,000 clones, 89% seen once. This entry belongs to a study of blood T cell repertoires in COVID-19. Study overall: Acute and convalescent COVID-19 samples came from the United States, Italy and Spain.

The specimen was peripheral blood. The chain recombines TRBV30 with TRBJ1-2; weak D call: TRBD1 (6 bases). The source of this sequence is a man aged 45 to 65 with COVID-19, enrolled during active disease. In DNA form, the CDR3 reads TGTGCCGTAGGGGGAAAGGACGGTAGAGGCTATGGCTACACCTTC. This gives the protein CAVGGKDGRGYGYTF.